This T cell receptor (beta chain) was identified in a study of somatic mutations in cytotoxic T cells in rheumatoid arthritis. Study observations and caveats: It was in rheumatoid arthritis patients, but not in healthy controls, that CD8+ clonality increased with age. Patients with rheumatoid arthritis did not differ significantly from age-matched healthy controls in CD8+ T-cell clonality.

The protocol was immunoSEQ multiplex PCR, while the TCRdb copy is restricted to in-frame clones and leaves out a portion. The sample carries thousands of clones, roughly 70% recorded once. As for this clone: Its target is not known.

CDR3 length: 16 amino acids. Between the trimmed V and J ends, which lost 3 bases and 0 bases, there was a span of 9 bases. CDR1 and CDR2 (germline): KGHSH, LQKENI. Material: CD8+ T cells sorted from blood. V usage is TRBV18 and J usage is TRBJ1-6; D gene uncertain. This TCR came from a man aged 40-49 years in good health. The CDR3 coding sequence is TGTGCCAGCTCACCCCGTAGTAGCTCCTATAATTCACCCCTCCACTTT. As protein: CASSPRSSSYNSPLHF. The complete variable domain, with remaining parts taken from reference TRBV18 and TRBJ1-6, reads NAGVMQNPRHLVRRRGQEARLRCSPMKGHSHVYWYRQLPEEGLKFMVYLQKENIIDESGMPKERFSAEFPKEGPSILRIQQVVRGDSAAYFCASSPRSSSYNSPLHFGNGTRLTVT.